These T cell receptor beta chains were read from a single sample in a study of cytotoxic CD8 clonotypes in ibrutinib-treated CLL. The table came from immunoSEQ multiplex PCR; TCRdb's copy has only in-frame clones and leaves some out. Among hundreds of thousands of clones, roughly 70% were seen once, and the ten largest hold approximately 15%. The sequenced sample was PBMCs, obtained after 24 months of ibrutinib treatment. All receptors come from a human donor with chronic lymphocytic leukemia. Both conserved end residues are part of each CDR3. A D gene is named only where the DNA matches it firmly. Rows give clone size only sometimes, using once, few, many, or a class for an expanded clone.

>NA|NA|TRBV6-6|TRBJ2-7
CASRSETTYEQYF
TGTGCCTCTCGTAGCGAGACTACCTACGAGCAGTACTTC
>NA|once|TRBV18|TRBJ1-5
CASSLWGAPEHNQPQHF
TGTGCCAGCTCACTCTGGGGGGCGCCGGAACACAATCAGCCCCAGCATTTT
>NA|few|TRBV9|TRBJ2-5
CASSSTYETQYF
TGTGCCAGCAGCTCCACTTATGAGACCCAGTACTTC
>TRBD2|NA|TRBV7-2|TRBJ2-7
CASSLGSSGGRLPYEQYF
TGTGCCAGCAGCTTGGGGTCTAGCGGGGGCCGGCTTCCCTACGAGCAGTACTTC
>NA|NA|TRBV30|TRBJ2-3
CAWINTRADTQYF
TGTGCCTGGATAAATACTAGGGCAGATACGCAGTATTTT
>NA|NA|TRBV14|TRBJ2-5
CATSDPEEETQYF
TGTGCCACCTCGGACCCGGAGGAAGAGACCCAGTACTTC
>NA|once|TRBV5-6|TRBJ2-3
CASSLPPDTQYF
TGTGCCAGCAGCCTCCCCCCAGATACGCAGTATTTT
>NA|NA|TRBV6-5|TRBJ2-3
CASSYGAEWSTDTQYF
TGTGCCAGCAGTTACGGCGCGGAGTGGAGCACAGATACGCAGTATTTT
>TRBD1|once|TRBV5-1|TRBJ2-2
CASRTPGQGVTGELFF
TGCGCCAGCAGGACACCGGGACAGGGTGTTACCGGGGAGCTGTTTTTT
>NA|NA|TRBV2|TRBJ1-5
CASSGTTGHQPQHF
TGTGCCAGCAGTGGTACGACAGGCCATCAGCCCCAGCATTTT
>TRBD1|NA|TRBV6-6|TRBJ1-2
CASSYQRQGEGYTF
TGTGCCAGCAGTTACCAGAGACAGGGGGAAGGCTACACCTTC
>TRBD2|NA|TRBV9|TRBJ2-4
CASSVDLTSGRADIQYF
TGTGCCAGCAGCGTAGATTTGACTAGCGGGAGAGCGGACATTCAGTACTTC
>TRBD1|NA|TRBV5-4|TRBJ2-7
CASSLGGTGFGEQYF
TGTGCCAGCAGCTTGGGCGGGACAGGGTTCGGCGAGCAGTACTTC
>NA|few|TRBV27|TRBJ2-3
CASSGGVEYTDTQYF
TGTGCCAGCTCCGGCGGTGTGGAATACACAGATACGCAGTATTTT
>NA|NA|TRBV25-1|TRBJ1-2
CASSDLPLPGVQGYGYTF
TGTGCCAGCAGTGATCTCCCTCTTCCGGGGGTGCAGGGCTATGGCTACACCTTC
>NA|NA|TRBV6-5|TRBJ2-2
CASSYSGVLNTGELFF
TGTGCCAGCAGTTACTCGGGAGTCCTGAACACCGGGGAGCTGTTTTTT
>TRBD1|NA|TRBV7-9|TRBJ2-7
CASSPRDRLYEQYF
TGTGCCAGCAGCCCACGGGACAGACTCTACGAGCAGTACTTC
>NA|NA|TRBV9|TRBJ2-3
CASSVGTDTQYF
TGTGCCAGCAGCGTAGGCACAGATACGCAGTATTTT
>TRBD1|NA|TRBV7-2|TRBJ1-5
CASSKGQGQPQHF
TGTGCCAGCAGCAAGGGACAGGGGCAGCCCCAGCATTTT
>NA|once|TRBV28|TRBJ1-2
CASSLDSGIGYTF
TGTGCCAGCAGCCTGGACAGCGGAATAGGCTACACCTTC
>NA|NA|TRBV30|TRBJ1-4
CAWSEEGEWDRVEKLFF
TGTGCCTGGAGCGAAGAGGGTGAATGGGACCGCGTAGAAAAACTGTTTTTT
>NA|NA|TRBV7-2|TRBJ2-6
CVTEVSSGANVLTF
TGTGTTACGGAGGTTAGCTCTGGGGCCAACGTCCTGACTTTC
>NA|few|TRBV11-3|TRBJ2-2
CASSSLRADNTGELFF
TGTGCCAGCAGCTCTCTCCGGGCGGATAACACCGGGGAGCTGTTTTTT
>NA|NA|TRBV29-1|TRBJ2-3
CSVGWDTNTDTQYF
TGCAGCGTTGGGTGGGACACCAACACAGATACGCAGTATTTT
>NA|few|TRBV9|TRBJ2-2
CASSVVGEVDVRRELFF
TGTGCCAGCAGCGTAGTTGGGGAGGTAGACGTCAGGAGGGAGCTGTTTTTT
>NA|NA|TRBV28|TRBJ2-1
CASSPGIIYNEQFF
TGTGCCAGCAGCCCTGGGATAATCTACAATGAGCAGTTCTTC
>NA|few|TRBV6-5|TRBJ2-7
CASSYSKGTSYEQYF
TGTGCCAGCAGTTACTCTAAGGGGACATCGTACGAGCAGTACTTC
>NA|NA|TRBV27|TRBJ1-1
CASSLWLNTEAFF
TGTGCCAGCAGTTTATGGTTGAACACTGAAGCTTTCTTT
>TRBD2|NA|TRBV30|TRBJ2-7
CALTAGGYEQYF
TGTGCCTTAACAGCGGGAGGCTACGAGCAGTACTTC
>NA|NA|TRBV29-1|TRBJ2-2
CSATGVTGELFF
TGCAGCGCAACAGGAGTTACCGGGGAGCTGTTTTTT
>NA|NA|TRBV4-1|TRBJ1-5
CASSQEEASNQPQHF
TGCGCCAGCAGCCAAGAAGAAGCTAGCAATCAGCCCCAGCATTTT
>NA|NA|TRBV11-3|TRBJ2-2
CASSFTAAGELFF
TGTGCCAGCAGCTTCACGGCCGCCGGGGAGCTGTTTTTT